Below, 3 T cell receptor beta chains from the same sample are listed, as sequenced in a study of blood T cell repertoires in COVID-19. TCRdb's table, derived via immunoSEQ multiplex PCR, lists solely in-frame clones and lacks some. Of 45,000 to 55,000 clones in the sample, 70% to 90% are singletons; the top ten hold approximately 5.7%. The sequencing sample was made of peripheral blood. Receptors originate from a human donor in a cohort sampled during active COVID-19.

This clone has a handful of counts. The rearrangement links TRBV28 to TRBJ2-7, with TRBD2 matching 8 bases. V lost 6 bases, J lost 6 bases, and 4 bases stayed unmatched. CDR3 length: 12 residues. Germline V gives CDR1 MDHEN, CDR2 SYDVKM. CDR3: CASSRGGTEQYF. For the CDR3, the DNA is TGTGCCAGCAGCCGCGGGGGGACCGAGCAGTACTTC.

Here the CDR3 reads CASSRGGSSTDTQYF. CDR3 nucleotide sequence: TGCGCCAGCAGCAGGGGAGGGTCTAGCACAGATACGCAGTATTTT. V gene TRBV5-1 combines with J gene TRBJ2-3, with TRBD2 identical over 7 bases. The CDR3 runs to 15 residues. After removal of 4 bases from V and 0 bases from J, the junction contained 5 bases not matched to a gene. Per the germline V gene, CDR1 is SGHRS and CDR2 is YFSETQ. The complete variable domain, with remaining parts taken from reference TRBV5-1 and TRBJ2-3, reads KAGVTQTPRYLIKTRGQQVTLSCSPISGHRSVSWYQQTPGQGLQFLFEYFSETQRNKGNFPGRFSGRQFSNSRSEMNVSTLELGDSALYLCASSRGGSSTDTQYFGPGTRLTVL.

The chain's CDR3 is CASSQGQGVGRLHF. CDR3 coding DNA: TGTGCCAGCAGTCAGGGACAGGGTGTAGGTCGCCTCCACTTT. The chain combines TRBV6-5 with TRBJ1-6, with TRBD1 identical over 9 bases. The junction had 11 bases not matched to a gene; V was cut back by 5 bases and J by 15 bases. Germline lookup yields CDR1 MNHEY and CDR2 SVGAGI. This CDR3 spans 14 amino acids.